This passage covers 14 T cell receptor beta chains from one sample sequenced in a study of T cell responses to AZD1222 COVID-19 vaccine. Measured with immunoSEQ multiplex PCR; TCRdb has only the in-frame clones, and not every one. The table has around 100,000 clones, 70% to 90% seen once. Sequencing was performed on peripheral blood, taken on day 0 of AZD1222 vaccination. These receptors came from an adult in good health.

The chain combines TRBV3-1 (or the pseudogene TRBV3-2) with TRBJ1-1; 8 bases are a match to TRBD1. There are 15 residues in the CDR3. CDR1 LGHDT and CDR2 YNNKEL come from the germline V gene (reference sequence). The trim removed 7 bases at V and 0 bases at J, leaving 7 bases unmatched. This CDR3 reads CASTPSDRVNTEAFF. The CDR3 region has the DNA TGTGCCAGCACCCCCTCGGACAGGGTGAACACTGAAGCTTTCTTT.

This clone was found a few times. V is TRBV7-9 and J is TRBJ1-6, with 7 bases that match TRBD1. CDR3 size: 14 residues. With 3 bases clipped from V and 5 bases from J, the junction kept 1 base outside the gene matches. Germline assignment: CDR1 SEHNR and CDR2 FQNEAQ (reference sequence). The CDR3, as DNA: TGTGCCAGCAGCTTCGGGACAGATAATTCACCCCTCCACTTT. Protein: CASSFGTDNSPLHF.

The chain carries TRBV2 and TRBJ2-7, with D possibly matching TRBD1 (5 bases). The CDR3 sequence is 14 residues long. In germline, CDR1 is SNHLY, CDR2 FYNNEI. The V and J ends lost 9 bases and 0 bases respectively, with 15 bases between them. CDR3 coding DNA: TGTGCCAGTCTGACGATGCAGGGCTCCTACGAGCAGTACTTC. As protein: CASLTMQGSYEQYF.

V gene TRBV5-7 combines with J gene TRBJ1-5; 8 bases map to TRBD1. TRBV5-7 is filed as an ORF, its function uncertain. The CDR3 is 14 amino acids. Trimming removed 8 bases from V and 2 bases from J; junction bases left unmatched: 6. The CDR3 nucleotides are TGTGCCAGGACACAGGGGGATCGCAATCAGCCCCAGCATTTT. Translation: CARTQGDRNQPQHF.

This clone was seen only once. The chain links TRBV2 to TRBJ1-2; D not certain. The V gene's germline CDR1 is SNHLY and CDR2 FYNNEI. The CDR3 consists of 14 residues. V lost 7 bases to trimming and J lost 8 bases, with 20 bases between them. The CDR3 DNA is TGTGCCAGCATCCTGGAACAGCCCATCAGCGGCTACACCTTC. As protein: CASILEQPISGYTF.

The chain links TRBV3-1 (or the pseudogene TRBV3-2) to TRBJ2-1; a possible D gene is TRBD1 (6 bases). Germline assignment: CDR1 LGHDT and CDR2 YNNKEL (reference sequence). The CDR3 consists of 16 residues. V lost 6 bases to trimming and J lost 0 bases, with 15 bases between them. CDR3 DNA sequence: TGTGCCAGCAGACCCCCGGCAGGGGACTCCTACAATGAGCAGTTCTTC. The encoded protein is CASRPPAGDSYNEQFF.

This chain links TRBV6-2 or TRBV6-3 with TRBJ1-5; 9 positions agree with TRBD1. Germline CDR1 MNHEY, CDR2 SVGEGT. Trimming took 5 bases from V and 6 from J; bases not matched to a gene: 14. The CDR3 spans 17 residues. The CDR3 loop reads CASSGERDRANGQPQHF. CDR3 nucleotide sequence: TGTGCCAGCAGTGGGGAACGGGACAGGGCAAATGGTCAGCCCCAGCATTTT.

The chain uses TRBV28 and TRBJ1-5; D unresolved. The germline gives CDR1 MDHEN, CDR2 SYDVKM. The CDR3 is 14 amino acids. Trimming stripped 7 bases from V and 1 base from J, with 11 bases between. CDR3 sequence (DNA): TGTGCCAGCATAGGAGGGTCCAGCAATCAGCCCCAGCATTTT. It specifies CASIGGSSNQPQHF.

The chain uses TRBV5-6 and TRBJ2-7; 14 positions match TRBD2. CDR3 length: 16 residues. Germline values: CDR1 SGHDT, CDR2 YYEEEE. Trimming cost V 6 bases and J 1 base; bases outside gene matches: 6. CDR3 coding DNA: TGTGCCAGCAACGGGACTAGCGGGGGATTTTCCTACGAGCAGTACTTC. Translation: CASNGTSGGFSYEQYF.

CDR3 amino acids: CASSVRGGTEAFF. The CDR3, as DNA: TGTGCCAGCAGCGTACGGGGGGGCACTGAAGCTTTCTTT. The genes are TRBV9 and TRBJ1-1, with D maybe TRBD1 (5 bases). CDR3 length equals 13 residues. With 1 base removed from V and 4 bases from J, the gap between germline ends came to 8 bases. Germline V lookup: CDR1 SGDLS, CDR2 YYNGEE.

The CDR3 DNA sequence: TGTGCCAGCAGCGTAGAGCCAGGGTCGTATGGCTACACCTTC. Protein: CASSVEPGSYGYTF. V and J are TRBV9 and TRBJ1-2, with D possibly matching TRBD1 (5 bases). The CDR3 extends over 14 amino acids. From germline, CDR1 is SGDLS and CDR2 YYNGEE. Trimming shortened V by 0 bases and J by 5 bases, and 11 bases separated the two germline ends. The full variable domain, completed using reference TRBV9 and TRBJ1-2, is DSGVTQTPKHLITATGQRVTLRCSPRSGDLSVYWYQQSLDQGLQFLIQYYNGEERAKGNILERFSAQQFPDLHSELNLSSLELGDSALYFCASSVEPGSYGYTFGSGTRLTVV.

This rearrangement joins TRBV7-2 to TRBJ2-1; 7 bases map to TRBD1. Trimming cost V 6 bases and J 2 bases; bases outside gene matches: 7. The CDR3 runs to 15 residues. Germline V gene data show CDR1 as SGHTA and CDR2 as FQGNSA. CDR3 amino acids: CASRPQGGTYNEQFF. The DNA for the CDR3 is TGTGCCAGCAGGCCCCAAGGGGGCACCTACAATGAGCAGTTCTTC.

DNA for the CDR3: TGTGCCAGCAGCGATCTCCCAGCGGGATACCAAGAGACCCAGTACTTC. Translated: CASSDLPAGYQETQYF. The genes are TRBV11-2 and TRBJ2-5; 7 nucleotides agree with TRBD2. J was trimmed by 0 bases and V by 5 bases; bases with no gene match: 9. Germline CDR1 SGHAT, CDR2 FQNNGV. The CDR3 has 16 residues.

This rearrangement joins TRBV15 to TRBJ2-5; TRBD1 aligns across 7 bases. V dropped 2 bases and J dropped 5; count of bases not matched to a gene: 8. The germline gives CDR1 LNHNV, CDR2 YYDKDF (reference sequence). The CDR3 has 15 amino acids. CDR3 in amino acids: CATSRQTGSFETQYF. The CDR3 DNA sequence: TGTGCCACCAGCAGACAGACAGGGTCGTTCGAGACCCAGTACTTC.